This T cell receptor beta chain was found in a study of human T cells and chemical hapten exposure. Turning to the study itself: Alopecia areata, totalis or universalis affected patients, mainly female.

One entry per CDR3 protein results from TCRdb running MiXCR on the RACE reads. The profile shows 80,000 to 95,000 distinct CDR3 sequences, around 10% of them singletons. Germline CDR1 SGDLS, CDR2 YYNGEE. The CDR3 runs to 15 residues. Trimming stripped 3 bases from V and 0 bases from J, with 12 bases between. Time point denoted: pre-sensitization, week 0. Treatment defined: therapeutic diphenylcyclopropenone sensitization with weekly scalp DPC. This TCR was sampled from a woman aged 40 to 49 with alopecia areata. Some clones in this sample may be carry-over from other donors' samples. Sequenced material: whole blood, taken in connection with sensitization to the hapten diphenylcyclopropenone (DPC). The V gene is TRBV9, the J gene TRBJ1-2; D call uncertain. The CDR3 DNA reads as TGTGCCAGCAGCGCCAGACGGCGAACTAACTATGGCTACACCTTC. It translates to CASSARRRTNYGYTF.